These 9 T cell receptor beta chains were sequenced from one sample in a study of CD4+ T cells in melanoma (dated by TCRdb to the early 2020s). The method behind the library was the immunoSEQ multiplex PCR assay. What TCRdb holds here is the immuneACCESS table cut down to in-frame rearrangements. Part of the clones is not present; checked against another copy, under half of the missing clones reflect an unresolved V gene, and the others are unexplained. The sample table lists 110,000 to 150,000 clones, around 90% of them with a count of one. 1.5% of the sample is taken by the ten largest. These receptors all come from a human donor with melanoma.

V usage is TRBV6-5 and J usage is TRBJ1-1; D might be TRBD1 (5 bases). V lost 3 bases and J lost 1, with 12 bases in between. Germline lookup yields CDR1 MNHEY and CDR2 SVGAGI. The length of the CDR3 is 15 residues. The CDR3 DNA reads TGTGCCAGCAGTTATGAGGGGTCCGGGAACACTGAAGCTTTCTTT. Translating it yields CASSYEGSGNTEAFF.

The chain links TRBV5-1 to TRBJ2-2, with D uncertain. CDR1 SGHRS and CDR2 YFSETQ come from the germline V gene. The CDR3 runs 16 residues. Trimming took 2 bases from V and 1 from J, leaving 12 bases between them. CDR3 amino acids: CASSLGSLLNTGELFF. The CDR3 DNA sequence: TGCGCCAGCAGCTTAGGGTCCCTATTGAACACCGGGGAGCTGTTTTTT.

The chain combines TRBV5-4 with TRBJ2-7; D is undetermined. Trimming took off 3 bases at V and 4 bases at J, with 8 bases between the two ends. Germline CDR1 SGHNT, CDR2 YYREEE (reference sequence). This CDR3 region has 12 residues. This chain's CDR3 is CASSSGRYEQYF. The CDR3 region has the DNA TGTGCCAGCAGCTCCGGAAGATACGAGCAGTACTTC.

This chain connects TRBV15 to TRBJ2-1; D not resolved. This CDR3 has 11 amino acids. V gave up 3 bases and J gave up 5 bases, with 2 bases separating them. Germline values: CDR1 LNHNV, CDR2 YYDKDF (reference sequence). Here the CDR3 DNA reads TGTGCCACCAGCAGCGACAATGAGCAGTTCTTC. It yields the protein CATSSDNEQFF.

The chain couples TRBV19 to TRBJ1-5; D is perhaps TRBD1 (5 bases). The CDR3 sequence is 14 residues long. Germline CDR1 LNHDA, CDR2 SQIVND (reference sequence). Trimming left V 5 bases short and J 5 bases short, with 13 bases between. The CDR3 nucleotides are TGTGCCAGTAGTGGGGGAGGTGGTGATCAGCCCCAGCATTTT. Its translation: CASSGGGGDQPQHF. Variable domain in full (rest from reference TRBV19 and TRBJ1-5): DGGITQSPKYLFRKEGQNVTLSCEQNLNHDAMYWYRQDPGQGLRLIYYSQIVNDFQKGDIAEGYSVSREKKESFPLTVTSAQKNPTAFYLCASSGGGGDQPQHFGDGTRLSIL.

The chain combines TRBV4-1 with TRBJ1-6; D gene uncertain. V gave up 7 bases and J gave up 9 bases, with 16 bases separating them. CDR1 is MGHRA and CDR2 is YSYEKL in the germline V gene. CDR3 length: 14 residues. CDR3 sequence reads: CASTLMNRGSPLHF. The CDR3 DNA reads TGCGCCAGCACCCTAATGAACCGGGGTTCACCCCTCCACTTT.

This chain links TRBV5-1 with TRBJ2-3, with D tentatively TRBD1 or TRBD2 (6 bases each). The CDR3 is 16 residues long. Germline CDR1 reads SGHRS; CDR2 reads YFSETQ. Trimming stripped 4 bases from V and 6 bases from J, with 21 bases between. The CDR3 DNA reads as TGCGCCAGCAGCCTACAATCCCGGGGGCGCTCGGATACGCAGTATTTT. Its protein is CASSLQSRGRSDTQYF.

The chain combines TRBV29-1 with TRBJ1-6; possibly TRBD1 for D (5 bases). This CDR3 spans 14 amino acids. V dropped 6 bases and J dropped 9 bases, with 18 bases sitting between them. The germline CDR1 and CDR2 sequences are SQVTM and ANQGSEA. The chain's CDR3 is CSVRTGQGLSPLHF. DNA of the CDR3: TGCAGCGTCCGGACGGGTCAGGGTCTTTCACCCCTCCACTTT.

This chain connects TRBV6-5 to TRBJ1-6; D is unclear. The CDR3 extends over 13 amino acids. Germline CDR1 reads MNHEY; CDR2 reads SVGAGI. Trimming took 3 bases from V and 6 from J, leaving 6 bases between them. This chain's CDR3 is CASSYWVNSPLHF. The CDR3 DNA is TGTGCCAGCAGTTATTGGGTTAATTCACCCCTCCACTTT.